Presented here are 13 T cell receptor beta chains from one specimen sequenced in a study of T cell repertoires in cytomegalovirus infection. These receptors have no known antigen. TCRdb itself ran the reads through MiXCR, one entry per CDR3 protein. The data show about 160,000 distinct CDR3 sequences, with about 22% seen just once and roughly 25% held by the top ten. The material sequenced was CD8+ T cells from cultured PBMCs, taken from culture after CMV antigen stimulation. Receptors originate from a human donor in good health (CMV status not recorded). Some clones in this sample may be carry-over from other donors' samples.

The gene calls are TRBV12-3 or TRBV12-4 and TRBJ1-2; 8 bases map to TRBD1. V trimming: 3 bases; J trimming: 5 bases; junction bases outside the gene matches: 14. The CDR3 totals 17 residues. CDR3 nucleotides: TGTGCCAGCAGTTTCCAAAGGTTAGGACAGGGATCTTATGGCTACACCTTC. Its protein is CASSFQRLGQGSYGYTF.

The rearrangement links TRBV7-2 to TRBJ2-1; D perhaps matches TRBD1 (5 bases). CDR1 is SGHTA and CDR2 is FQGNSA in the germline V gene. The CDR3 sequence is 15 residues long. Trimming stripped 1 base from V and 10 bases from J, with 17 bases between. This CDR3 reads CASSLERTVHREQFF. CDR3 nucleotides: TGTGCCAGCAGCTTAGAAAGGACGGTCCACAGGGAGCAGTTCTTC. The full variable domain, rest sourced from reference TRBV7-2 and TRBJ2-1, is GAGVSQSPSNKVTEKGKDVELRCDPISGHTALYWYRQSLGQGLEFLIYFQGNSAPDKSGLPSDRFSAERTGGSVSTLTIQRTQQEDSAVYLCASSLERTVHREQFFGPGTRLTVL.

The gene calls are TRBV7-9 and TRBJ2-7; the match to TRBD1 covers 7 bases. Germline loops: CDR1 SEHNR, CDR2 FQNEAQ (reference sequence). The CDR3 consists of 15 residues. V lost 6 bases and J lost 2; bases outside the gene matches: 10. For the CDR3, the DNA is TGTGCCAGCAGGCCCGCCCCCGGGACAGCCTACGAGCAGTACTTC. Its translation is CASRPAPGTAYEQYF. Full variable domain (missing parts from reference TRBV7-9 and TRBJ2-7): DTGVSQNPRHKITKRGQNVTFRCDPISEHNRLYWYRQTLGQGPEFLTYFQNEAQLEKSRLLSDRFSAERPKGSFSTLEIQRTEQGDSAMYLCASRPAPGTAYEQYFGPGTRLTVT.

This chain joins TRBV7-2 and TRBJ2-6, with TRBD1 identical over 8 bases. The CDR3 is made up of 18 amino acids. The junction had 9 bases not matched to a gene; V was cut back by 5 bases and J by 0 bases. Germline V gene data show CDR1 as SGHTA and CDR2 as FQGNSA. The CDR3 DNA sequence: TGTGCCAGCAGCGTATCCGGGACAGGCAGCTCTGGGGCCAACGTCCTGACTTTC. Its translation is CASSVSGTGSSGANVLTF.

This clonotype has just a few counts. The junction departs from germline at one end; a sequencing error may be responsible. The chain is built from TRBV12-3 or TRBV12-4 and TRBJ1-5, with unresolved D. This CDR3 has 12 amino acids. CDR3 protein: CASTLGNQPQHF. The CDR3 DNA sequence: TGTGCCAGCACTTTAGGCAATCAGCCCCAGCATTTT.

V gene TRBV7-2 combines with J gene TRBJ1-2, with D possibly matching TRBD1 (6 bases). The CDR3 runs 15 residues. Germline V gene sequence: CDR1 SGHTA, CDR2 FQGNSA. The germline V and J ends were trimmed by 3 bases and 3 bases, with 14 bases remaining between them. In nucleotides, the CDR3 is TGTGCCAGCAGCTTCGTCAAGGGGGACGACTATGGCTACACCTTC. As protein: CASSFVKGDDYGYTF.

V usage is TRBV7-2 and J usage is TRBJ2-1; TRBD2 matches at 8 bases. The CDR3 is 14 residues long. Unmatched junction bases numbered 11, after V lost 6 bases and J lost 10 bases. From germline, CDR1 is SGHTA and CDR2 FQGNSA. The CDR3 region is CASSVISAGGEQFF. As DNA, the CDR3 is TGTGCCAGCAGTGTAATTTCGGCGGGGGGCGAGCAGTTCTTC. Drawing the rest from reference TRBV7-2 and TRBJ2-1, the complete variable domain is GAGVSQSPSNKVTEKGKDVELRCDPISGHTALYWYRQSLGQGLEFLIYFQGNSAPDKSGLPSDRFSAERTGGSVSTLTIQRTQQEDSAVYLCASSVISAGGEQFFGPGTRLTVL.

This clonotype turned up a few times. The chain uses TRBV29-1 and TRBJ1-1; a possible D gene is TRBD1 (5 bases). Trimming shortened V by 0 bases and J by 4 bases, and 12 bases separated the two germline ends. Germline V gene sequence: CDR1 SQVTM, CDR2 ANQGSEA. This CDR3 contains 14 residues. The CDR3: CSVEEQGIFTEAFF. Here the CDR3 DNA reads TGCAGCGTTGAAGAGCAGGGTATTTTCACTGAAGCTTTCTTT.

In this sample, this clonotype turned up a few times. The chain uses TRBV6-2 or TRBV6-3 and TRBJ1-1; the match to TRBD1 covers 8 bases. Germline V gene sequence: CDR1 MNHEY, CDR2 SVGEGT. CDR3 length: 17 amino acids. V shed 0 bases, J shed 0 bases, and the junction held 6 bases outside the gene matches. CDR3 bases: TGTGCCAGCAGTTACTCCAGGGGGCGGTCTATGAACACTGAAGCTTTCTTT. It specifies CASSYSRGRSMNTEAFF.

This chain connects TRBV7-2 to TRBJ2-5; D possibly uses TRBD1 or TRBD2 (7 bases each). This CDR3 has 16 amino acids. V gave up 2 bases and J gave up 2 bases, with 15 bases separating them. The germline CDR1 and CDR2 sequences are SGHTA and FQGNSA. CDR3: CASSLRPGGGQETQYF. Here the CDR3 DNA reads TGTGCCAGCAGCTTAAGGCCAGGGGGGGGTCAAGAGACCCAGTACTTC.

The chain couples TRBV7-9 to TRBJ2-5, with 7 bases fitting TRBD2. The CDR3 sequence is 16 residues long. With 5 bases clipped from V and 6 bases from J, the junction kept 15 bases outside the gene matches. Germline V gene sequence: CDR1 SEHNR, CDR2 FQNEAQ (reference sequence). This chain's CDR3 is CASSASVEAGTKTQYF. In nucleotides, the CDR3 is TGTGCCAGCAGCGCATCGGTCGAGGCAGGGACTAAGACCCAGTACTTC.

This clonotype showed up just a few times. The chain carries TRBV7-6 and TRBJ2-5; a possible D gene is TRBD2 (6 bases). This CDR3 has 15 residues. V lost 5 bases to trimming and J lost 4 bases, with 17 bases between them. Looked up from germline, CDR1 is SGHVS and CDR2 is FNYEAQ. The CDR3 is CASSGEVAARETQYF. DNA for the CDR3: TGTGCCAGCAGCGGGGAGGTCGCTGCCCGAGAGACCCAGTACTTC.

This sequence joins TRBV7-9 and TRBJ2-7, with D perhaps matching TRBD1 (5 bases). CDR1 is SEHNR, CDR2 FQNEAQ, per germline (reference sequence). The CDR3 is 12 amino acids. The V end was cut by 5 bases, the J end by 3 bases, with 8 bases between. The CDR3 DNA follows: TGTGCCAGCAGCGATGACAGCTACGAGCAGTACTTC. The encoded protein is CASSDDSYEQYF.